This T cell receptor beta chain comes out of a study of blood T cell repertoires in COVID-19. As for the study in general: The United States, Italy and Spain supplied acute and convalescent COVID-19 samples. From T cells, B-cell-depleted T cells, or PBMCs came the material, which was cDNA or gDNA.

Germline V gene data show CDR1 as SGHRS and CDR2 as YFSETQ. The V and J ends lost 1 base and 7 bases, in that order; junction bases with no gene match: 6. CDR3 size: 14 residues. Assay used: immunoSEQ multiplex PCR; TCRdb lists only in-frame clones, some missing. The sample records 70,000 to 80,000 clones, more than 65% being singletons. The receptor was derived from a man in his forties or fifties with acute or convalescent COVID-19. Specimen: peripheral blood. V is TRBV5-1 and J is TRBJ1-2, with 8 bases that match TRBD1. In nucleotides, the CDR3 is TGCGCCAGCAGCTTGAGGACAGACAGGGGTGGCTACACCTTC. Its protein is CASSLRTDRGGYTF.